Shown below are 10 T cell receptor beta chains from a single sample sequenced in a study of T cell responses to AZD1222 COVID-19 vaccine (dated by TCRdb to the early 2020s). The time point label of this sample denotes: baseline before first vaccination. Library generation was performed with the immunoSEQ multiplex PCR assay. The source is immuneACCESS, and TCRdb retained only in-frame sequences with V and J called. Part of the clones is not carried over; for the studies checked, unresolved V genes explain less than half of this, and the remainder is unexplained. The sample table records approximately 100,000 clones; around 90% of these occur just once. Approximately 1.2% of the sample comes from the top ten. Sequencing used peripheral blood, obtained on day 0 of AZD1222 vaccination. These receptors originate from an adult in good health.

The rearrangement joins TRBV18 to TRBJ1-1; tentative D call: TRBD1 (6 bases). Deletions cut 3 bases from V and 0 bases from J, with 11 bases between. The CDR3 runs to 15 residues. The V gene's germline CDR1 is KGHSH and CDR2 LQKENI. CDR3 protein: CASSPRQELNTEAFF. The DNA for the CDR3 is TGTGCCAGCTCACCGCGACAGGAATTGAACACTGAAGCTTTCTTT.

The CDR3 sequence is CASSLRTENTGELFF. The DNA of the CDR3 is TGTGCCAGCAGCTTAAGGACCGAGAACACCGGGGAGCTGTTTTTT. This chain links TRBV7-2 with TRBJ2-2, with D unclear. Germline V gene data show CDR1 as SGHTA and CDR2 as FQGNSA. The CDR3 length is 15 residues. The germline V and J ends were trimmed by 2 bases and 1 base, with 8 bases remaining between them.

The J gene is TRBJ1-4, the V gene TRBV28; no firm D call. The CDR3 contains 12 residues. Germline V CDR1 and CDR2: MDHEN, SYDVKM. V gave up 7 bases and J gave up 3 bases, with 6 bases separating them. The chain's CDR3 is CASNGANEKLFF. In DNA, the CDR3 is TGTGCCAGCAACGGGGCTAATGAAAAACTGTTTTTT.

The chain links TRBV19 to TRBJ1-5, with a weak D call TRBD1 (5 bases). The V gene's germline CDR1 is LNHDA and CDR2 SQIVND (reference sequence). V lost 8 bases, J lost 4 bases, and 15 bases lay in between. The CDR3 has 14 amino acids. The CDR3, as DNA: TGTGCCAGTCTCAGGGTGGGAGAAAATCAGCCCCAGCATTTT. This sequence encodes CASLRVGENQPQHF. Complete variable domain (other parts from reference TRBV19 and TRBJ1-5): DGGITQSPKYLFRKEGQNVTLSCEQNLNHDAMYWYRQDPGQGLRLIYYSQIVNDFQKGDIAEGYSVSREKKESFPLTVTSAQKNPTAFYLCASLRVGENQPQHFGDGTRLSIL.

The J gene is TRBJ1-2, the V gene TRBV19; D is possibly TRBD1 (5 bases). V was clipped by 6 bases and J by 2 bases, with 13 bases between them. The length of the CDR3 is 14 residues. CDR1 is LNHDA and CDR2 is SQIVND in the germline V gene (reference sequence). This CDR3 is CASSQGRVNYGYTF. The CDR3 coding sequence is TGTGCCAGTAGCCAGGGTCGGGTGAACTATGGCTACACCTTC.

The rearrangement links TRBV9 to TRBJ1-6; D gene unclear. V lost 0 bases and J lost 7, with 8 bases in between. CDR3 size: 14 residues. CDR1 and CDR2 (germline): SGDLS, YYNGEE. The DNA of the CDR3 is TGTGCCAGCAGCGTAGGAACCCAAAATTCACCCCTCCACTTT. Translated, it gives CASSVGTQNSPLHF.

The chain couples TRBV6-5 to TRBJ2-7; the match to TRBD1 covers 7 bases. With 2 bases clipped from V and 2 bases from J, the junction kept 6 bases outside the gene matches. The CDR3 is made up of 15 amino acids. The germline gives CDR1 MNHEY, CDR2 SVGAGI. The CDR3 nucleotides are TGTGCCAGCAGTTACCTTGGGACAGATACCTACGAGCAGTACTTC. Its protein is CASSYLGTDTYEQYF.

This chain connects TRBV5-1 to TRBJ1-1; D not resolved. The CDR3 has 13 amino acids. Germline V gene lookup returns CDR1 SGHRS and CDR2 YFSETQ. Trimming left V 0 bases short and J 3 bases short, with 6 bases between. CDR3 bases: TGCGCCAGCAGCTTGGGGGCAGACACTGAAGCTTTCTTT. As protein: CASSLGADTEAFF.

The gene calls are TRBV9 and TRBJ2-1; a possible D gene is TRBD1 (6 bases). In germline, CDR1 is SGDLS, CDR2 YYNGEE. Trimming left V 0 bases short and J 5 bases short, with 15 bases between. The CDR3 is made up of 16 amino acids. The CDR3 bases are TGTGCCAGCAGCGTAGCTTTGGGGACACCCAACAATGAGCAGTTCTTC. Residues: CASSVALGTPNNEQFF.

This chain joins TRBV20-1 and TRBJ1-2; possibly TRBD1 for D (5 bases). CDR3 length: 14 amino acids. Germline V gives CDR1 DFQATT, CDR2 SNEGSKA (reference sequence). V lost 3 bases to trimming and J lost 5 bases, with 16 bases between them. The CDR3, as DNA: TGCAGTGCTAGTTCCAGGGTGGAATTTTATGGCTACACCTTC. Protein: CSASSRVEFYGYTF.